The T cell receptor beta chain described here comes from a study of technical replicates of blood from several donors. The CDR3 length is 14 residues. After removal of 7 bases from V and 0 bases from J, the junction contained 2 bases not matched to a gene. In germline, CDR1 is SQVTM, CDR2 ANQGSEA. Sequencing used immunoSEQ multiplex PCR; TCRdb keeps in-frame clones, though not all of them. This sample yields approximately 65,000 clones, of which around 90% are seen a single time; under 6.5% belongs to the top ten. Sequences were obtained from PBMCs. The origin of this receptor is a human donor in good health. Some clones in this sample may be carry-over from other donors' samples. The chain joins TRBV29-1 to TRBJ2-4; 11 bases fit TRBD1. For the CDR3, the DNA is TGCAGCGGGGGGACAGGGGGAGCCAAAAACATTCAGTACTTC. This gives the protein CSGGTGGAKNIQYF.